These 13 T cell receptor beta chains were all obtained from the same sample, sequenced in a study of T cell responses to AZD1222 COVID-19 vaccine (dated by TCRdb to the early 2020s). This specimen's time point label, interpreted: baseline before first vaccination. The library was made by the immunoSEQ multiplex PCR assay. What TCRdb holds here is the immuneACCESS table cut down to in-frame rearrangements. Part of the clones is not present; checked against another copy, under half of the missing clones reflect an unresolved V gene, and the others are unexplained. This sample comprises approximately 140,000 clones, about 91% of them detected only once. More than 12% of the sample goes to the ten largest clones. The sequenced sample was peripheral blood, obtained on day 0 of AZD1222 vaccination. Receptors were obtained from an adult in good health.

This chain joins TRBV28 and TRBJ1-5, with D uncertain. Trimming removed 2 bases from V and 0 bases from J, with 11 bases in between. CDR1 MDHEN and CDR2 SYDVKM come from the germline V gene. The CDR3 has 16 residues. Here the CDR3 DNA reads TGTGCCAGCAGTTTAAGGAGCGGTTATAGCAATCAGCCCCAGCATTTT. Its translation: CASSLRSGYSNQPQHF.

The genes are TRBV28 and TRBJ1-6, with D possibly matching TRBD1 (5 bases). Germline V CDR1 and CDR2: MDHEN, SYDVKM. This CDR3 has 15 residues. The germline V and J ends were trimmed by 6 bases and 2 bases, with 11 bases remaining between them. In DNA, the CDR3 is TGTGCCAGCAGACTGGACACCACCTATAATTCACCCCTCCACTTT. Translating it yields CASRLDTTYNSPLHF.

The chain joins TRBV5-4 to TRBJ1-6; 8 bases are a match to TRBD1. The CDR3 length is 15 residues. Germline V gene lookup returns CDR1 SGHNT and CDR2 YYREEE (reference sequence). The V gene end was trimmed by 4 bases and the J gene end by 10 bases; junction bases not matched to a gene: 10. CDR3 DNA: TGTGCCAGCAGCGTATCAGGGGGCTTTAGATCACCCCTCCACTTT. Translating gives CASSVSGGFRSPLHF.

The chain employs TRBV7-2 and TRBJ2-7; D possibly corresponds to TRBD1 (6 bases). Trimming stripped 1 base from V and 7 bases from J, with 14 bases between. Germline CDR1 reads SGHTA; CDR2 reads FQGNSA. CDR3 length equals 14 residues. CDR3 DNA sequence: TGTGCCAGCAGCTTAGACCACAGGGCTGCTGAGCAGTACTTC. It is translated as CASSLDHRAAEQYF.

CDR3: CASSCDDRKGITEAFF. The DNA of the CDR3 is TGTGCCAGCAGCTGCGACGACAGAAAAGGTATCACTGAAGCTTTCTTT. This chain uses TRBV7-3 with TRBJ1-1; TRBD1 is a possible D gene (5 bases). CDR1 is SGHTA and CDR2 is FQGTGA in the germline V gene. The V end was cut by 4 bases, the J end by 4 bases, with 19 bases between. The CDR3 has 16 residues.

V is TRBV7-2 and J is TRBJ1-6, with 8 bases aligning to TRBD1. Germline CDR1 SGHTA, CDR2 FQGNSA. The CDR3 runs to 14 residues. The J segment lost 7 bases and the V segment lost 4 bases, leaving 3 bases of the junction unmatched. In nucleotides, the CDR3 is TGTGCCAGCAGCTCAGGGGGCGGAAATTCACCCCTCCACTTT. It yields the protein CASSSGGGNSPLHF.

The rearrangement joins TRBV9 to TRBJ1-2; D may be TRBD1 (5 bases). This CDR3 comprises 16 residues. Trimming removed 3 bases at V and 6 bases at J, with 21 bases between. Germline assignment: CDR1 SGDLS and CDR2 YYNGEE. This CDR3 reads CASSAHRRGVVDGYTF. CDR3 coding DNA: TGTGCCAGCAGCGCACATCGGCGGGGGGTAGTTGATGGCTACACCTTC.

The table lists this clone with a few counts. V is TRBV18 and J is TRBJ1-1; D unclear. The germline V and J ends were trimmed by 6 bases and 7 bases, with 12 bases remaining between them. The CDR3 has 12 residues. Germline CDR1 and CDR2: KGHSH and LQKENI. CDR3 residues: CASSLDPSEAFF. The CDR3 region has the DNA TGTGCCAGCTCGCTGGACCCTAGTGAAGCTTTCTTT. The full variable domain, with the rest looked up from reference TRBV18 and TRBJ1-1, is NAGVMQNPRHLVRRRGQEARLRCSPMKGHSHVYWYRQLPEEGLKFMVYLQKENIIDESGMPKERFSAEFPKEGPSILRIQQVVRGDSAAYFCASSLDPSEAFFGQGTRLTVV.

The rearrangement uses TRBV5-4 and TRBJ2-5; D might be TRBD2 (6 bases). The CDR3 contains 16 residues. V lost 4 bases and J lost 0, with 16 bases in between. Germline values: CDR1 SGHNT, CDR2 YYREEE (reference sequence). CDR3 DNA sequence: TGTGCCAGCAGCCCACAGGTGGGGGGTTACCAAGAGACCCAGTACTTC. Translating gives CASSPQVGGYQETQYF.

CDR3 bases: TGTGCCAGCAGTTACGGTGGGGGGATGAACACTGAAGCTTTCTTT. Translating gives CASSYGGGMNTEAFF. The chain employs TRBV6-5 and TRBJ1-1, with D tentatively TRBD1 (5 bases). The CDR3 spans 15 residues. The V and J ends lost 2 bases and 0 bases respectively, with 10 bases between them. Germline assignment: CDR1 MNHEY and CDR2 SVGAGI.

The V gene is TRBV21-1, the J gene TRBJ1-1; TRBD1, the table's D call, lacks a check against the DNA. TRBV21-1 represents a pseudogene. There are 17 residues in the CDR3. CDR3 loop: CASSKGMERGLNTEAFF. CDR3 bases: TGTGCCAGCAGCAAAGGAATGGAAAGGGGGCTGAACACTGAAGCTTTCTTT.

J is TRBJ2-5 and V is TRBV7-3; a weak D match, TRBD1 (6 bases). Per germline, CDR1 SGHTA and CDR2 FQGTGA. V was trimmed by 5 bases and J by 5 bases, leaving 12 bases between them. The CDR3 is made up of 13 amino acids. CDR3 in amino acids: CASSRDQGETQYF. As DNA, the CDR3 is TGTGCCAGCAGCCGGGACCAGGGGGAGACCCAGTACTTC.

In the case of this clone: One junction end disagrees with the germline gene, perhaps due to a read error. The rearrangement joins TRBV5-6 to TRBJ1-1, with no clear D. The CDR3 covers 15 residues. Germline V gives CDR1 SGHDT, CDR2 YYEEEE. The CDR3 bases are TGTGCCAGCAGTTTGGGTCCGGGGAGGAGCACTGAAGCTTTCTTT. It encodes CASSLGPGRSTEAFF.